The 27 T cell receptor beta chains below all came from one sample that was sequenced in a study of shared clonotypes between healthy human individuals. TCRdb's table, derived via immunoSEQ multiplex PCR, lists solely in-frame clones and lacks some. Of millions of clones listed, 85% to 95% were seen once; the top ten hold 0.1% to 0.15%. The sample was naive CD4+ T cells sorted from blood. Subset given: CD45RA+ positively selected. Receptors originate from a man aged 18 to 30 in good health.

This clone showed up just once. J is TRBJ1-3 and V is TRBV5-6; 9 bases align to TRBD1. The CDR3 extends over 16 amino acids. Germline lookup yields CDR1 SGHDT and CDR2 YYEEEE. The V gene end was trimmed by 4 bases and the J gene end by 0 bases; junction bases not matched to a gene: 5. The chain's CDR3 is CASSPGTGISGNTIYF. The CDR3 nucleotides are TGTGCCAGCAGCCCCGGGACAGGGATCTCTGGAAACACCATATATTTT.

The chain links TRBV23-1 to TRBJ1-2, with 7 positions matching TRBD1. Being an ORF, TRBV23-1 has a function that is uncertain. Unmatched junction bases numbered 11, after V lost 0 bases and J lost 4 bases. CDR3 length: 17 amino acids. CDR3: CASSQSRQKTGPYGYTF. In DNA, the CDR3 is TGCGCCAGCAGTCAATCTAGACAAAAGACAGGGCCCTATGGCTACACCTTC.

The chain employs TRBV6-4 and TRBJ2-1; D gene uncertain. In germline, CDR1 is MRHNA, CDR2 SNTAGT. CDR3 length equals 12 residues. V was cut by 3 bases and J by 7 bases, with 7 bases left in between. CDR3 region: CASSDGWNEQFF. CDR3 in DNA: TGTGCCAGCAGTGATGGGTGGAATGAGCAGTTCTTC.

The chain joins TRBV5-4 to TRBJ2-3, with TRBD1 matching over 8 bases. CDR1 SGHNT and CDR2 YYREEE come from the germline V gene (reference sequence). The CDR3 is made up of 16 amino acids. V was pared by 3 bases and J by 5 bases, with 11 bases of the junction left unmatched. The CDR3 protein is CASSWRDRPLIDTQYF. The CDR3 DNA reads TGTGCCAGCAGCTGGAGGGACAGGCCTTTGATAGATACGCAGTATTTT.

The rearrangement joins TRBV10-3 to TRBJ1-4; possibly TRBD1 for D (5 bases). Trimming shortened V by 10 bases and J by 3 bases, and 18 bases separated the two germline ends. The CDR3 is 15 amino acids. Germline loops: CDR1 ENHRY, CDR2 SYGVKD. CDR3 sequence (DNA): TGTGCCACCCCGCCTTGGAGGGGCCCTAATGAAAAACTGTTTTTT. This gives the protein CATPPWRGPNEKLFF.

The chain carries TRBV5-1 and TRBJ2-3; 11 bases align to TRBD2. CDR3 length: 18 residues. V was clipped by 0 bases and J by 2 bases; unmatched bases: 8. Germline-derived CDR1 and CDR2 are SGHRS and YFSETQ. The CDR3 reads CASSLGPRTSGLTDTQYF. The CDR3 DNA reads as TGCGCCAGCAGCTTGGGCCCTAGGACTAGCGGGCTCACAGATACGCAGTATTTT.

The chain combines TRBV5-6 with TRBJ2-3; perhaps TRBD2 as D (5 bases). The CDR3 is 15 amino acids. Trimming removed 5 bases from V and 1 base from J, with 14 bases in between. The germline gives CDR1 SGHDT, CDR2 YYEEEE. CDR3 sequence reads: CASSFSRTGTDTQYF. The CDR3 DNA reads TGTGCCAGCAGTTTCTCGAGGACTGGCACAGATACGCAGTATTTT.

CDR3 DNA sequence: TGTGCCTGGAGTTTCCCTTGGGGGGGCGCAGGGGGCTACACCTTC. Its translation: CAWSFPWGGAGGYTF. The chain joins TRBV30 to TRBJ1-2, with a tentative D call TRBD1 (6 bases). The germline CDR1 and CDR2 sequences are GTSNPN and SVGIG (reference sequence). The CDR3 consists of 15 residues. V lost 2 bases to trimming and J lost 8 bases, with 21 bases between them.

The rearrangement links TRBV6-5 to TRBJ1-6; D might be TRBD1 (6 bases). V was clipped by 2 bases and J by 10 bases, with 12 bases between them. The germline V gene has CDR1 MNHEY and CDR2 SVGAGI. The CDR3 has 14 amino acids. This CDR3 is CASSYRDRTSPLHF. The CDR3 DNA sequence: TGTGCCAGCAGTTACCGTGACAGGACGTCACCCCTCCACTTT.

The CDR3 DNA follows: TGTGCCAGCTCATCACAGGGAGGTGAATACGAGCAGTACTTC. It encodes CASSSQGGEYEQYF. This sequence joins TRBV18 and TRBJ2-7; D may correspond to TRBD1 or TRBD2 (6 bases each). The V end lost 5 bases, the J end lost 4 bases, and 15 bases lay between the germline ends. Germline V CDR1 and CDR2: KGHSH, LQKENI. The CDR3 runs to 14 residues.

The chain joins TRBV6-6 to TRBJ2-7; 7 bases match TRBD1. Germline lookup yields CDR1 MNHNY and CDR2 SVGAGI (reference sequence). Germline trimming cut 5 bases from V and 7 bases from J; bases unmatched to any gene: 14. The CDR3 loop spans 15 amino acids. CDR3 protein: CASSPSGRGLREQYF. In nucleotides, the CDR3 is TGTGCCAGCAGTCCCAGCGGAAGGGGGCTAAGGGAGCAGTACTTC.

Remarks on this clone: This same CDR3 is encoded by further DNA sequences in the sample. The V gene is TRBV7-9, the J gene TRBJ2-5; tentatively, D is TRBD1 or TRBD2 (5 bases each). This CDR3 region has 14 residues. V gave up 5 bases and J gave up 4 bases, with 14 bases separating them. Per germline, CDR1 SEHNR and CDR2 FQNEAQ (reference sequence). The chain's CDR3 is CASSRDRGGETQYF. For the CDR3, the DNA is TGTGCCAGCAGCCGGGACCGAGGTGGAGAGACCCAGTACTTC. Looking up the rest from reference TRBV7-9 and TRBJ2-5 gives the full variable domain: DTGVSQNPRHKITKRGQNVTFRCDPISEHNRLYWYRQTLGQGPEFLTYFQNEAQLEKSRLLSDRFSAERPKGSFSTLEIQRTEQGDSAMYLCASSRDRGGETQYFGPGTRLLVL.

The chain is built from TRBV4-3 and TRBJ2-7; D is possibly TRBD1 or TRBD2 (5 bases each). Germline values: CDR1 LGHNA, CDR2 YSLEER. The CDR3 has 14 amino acids. Trimming took 5 bases from V and 2 from J, leaving 13 bases between them. CDR3 coding DNA: TGCGCCAGCAGCTCCCAAGAGGGGCCCTACGAGCAGTACTTC. Its protein is CASSSQEGPYEQYF.

This chain links TRBV11-2 with TRBJ2-1, with TRBD1 matching over 7 bases. With 1 base clipped from V and 4 bases from J, the junction kept 4 bases outside the gene matches. The germline V gene encodes CDR1 SGHAT and CDR2 FQNNGV. The CDR3 is 15 amino acids. As DNA, the CDR3 is TGTGCCAGCAGCTTAGGAGGGACAGAATACAATGAGCAGTTCTTC. Residues: CASSLGGTEYNEQFF.

In this sample, this clone turned up once. This sequence joins TRBV10-2 and TRBJ2-7, with 7 bases matching TRBD1. This CDR3 comprises 17 residues. The germline gives CDR1 WSHSY, CDR2 SAAADI. The junction had 12 bases not matched to a gene; V was cut back by 4 bases and J by 0 bases. The CDR3 spells CASSGPAPTGLSYEQYF. For the CDR3, the DNA is TGCGCCAGCAGTGGCCCGGCCCCGACAGGGCTCTCCTACGAGCAGTACTTC.

V usage is TRBV5-1 and J usage is TRBJ2-5, with TRBD1 matching 7 bases. J was trimmed by 0 bases and V by 2 bases; bases with no gene match: 7. Per germline, CDR1 SGHRS and CDR2 YFSETQ. The CDR3 covers 16 residues. This CDR3 reads CASSLQGSRDQETQYF. CDR3 in DNA: TGCGCCAGCAGCTTACAGGGGTCCCGGGACCAAGAGACCCAGTACTTC. Complete variable domain (other parts from reference TRBV5-1 and TRBJ2-5): KAGVTQTPRYLIKTRGQQVTLSCSPISGHRSVSWYQQTPGQGLQFLFEYFSETQRNKGNFPGRFSGRQFSNSRSEMNVSTLELGDSALYLCASSLQGSRDQETQYFGPGTRLLVL.

The table lists this clone with a count of one. V gene TRBV9 combines with J gene TRBJ2-1; 12 bases match TRBD2. Trimming took 4 bases from V and 1 from J; bases not matched to a gene: 3. The germline V gene encodes CDR1 SGDLS and CDR2 YYNGEE. This CDR3 is built from 16 residues. Here the CDR3 reads CASSLLAGGSYNEQFF. CDR3 coding DNA: TGTGCCAGCAGCCTCCTAGCGGGAGGGTCCTACAATGAGCAGTTCTTC.

This rearrangement joins TRBV5-6 to TRBJ2-5; no clear D. V was shortened by 4 bases and J by 2 bases, with 12 bases between the two germline ends. Germline CDR1 reads SGHDT; CDR2 reads YYEEEE. This CDR3 contains 14 residues. The CDR3 spells CASSPYGQQETQYF. The DNA for the CDR3 is TGTGCCAGCAGCCCCTATGGCCAGCAAGAGACCCAGTACTTC.

The genes are TRBV7-2 and TRBJ2-3; 9 bases are shared with TRBD2. V was pared by 2 bases and J by 3 bases, with 3 bases of the junction left unmatched. CDR3 size: 15 residues. Germline V gene data show CDR1 as SGHTA and CDR2 as FQGNSA. Here the CDR3 reads CASSLMTSGTDTQYF. The CDR3 nucleotides are TGTGCCAGCAGCTTAATGACTAGCGGTACAGATACGCAGTATTTT.

The J gene is TRBJ1-1, the V gene TRBV10-3; the D gene is possibly TRBD1 (5 bases). Deletions cut 10 bases from V and 7 bases from J, with 16 bases between. The CDR3 is 12 residues long. In germline, CDR1 is ENHRY, CDR2 SYGVKD. The CDR3 DNA follows: TGTGCCAGCGGTCAGGGATTGATTGAAGCTTTCTTT. This codes for CASGQGLIEAFF.

The chain recombines TRBV2 with TRBJ2-6; no reliable D call. In germline, CDR1 is SNHLY, CDR2 FYNNEI. This CDR3 has 17 amino acids. Trimming cost V 0 bases and J 0 bases, with 9 bases left between them. This chain's CDR3 is CASSEALKPSGANVLTF. In DNA form, the CDR3 reads TGTGCCAGCAGTGAAGCGCTTAAGCCCTCTGGGGCCAACGTCCTGACTTTC.

Regarding this clone: At the DNA level, this CDR3 is encoded by other sequences in the same sample as well. This chain uses TRBV28 with TRBJ2-7, with TRBD1 as a possible D gene (7 bases). Germline V gene data show CDR1 as MDHEN and CDR2 as SYDVKM. V lost 2 bases and J lost 4, with 12 bases in between. CDR3 length equals 14 residues. CDR3 sequence (DNA): TGTGCCAGCAGTTTAGGAGGGGGCCCATACGAGCAGTACTTC. Its translation is CASSLGGGPYEQYF. Together with reference TRBV28 and TRBJ2-7, the CDR3 gives the full variable domain: DVKVTQSSRYLVKRTGEKVFLECVQDMDHENMFWYRQDPGLGLRLIYFSYDVKMKEKGDIPEGYSVSREKKERFSLILESASTNQTSMYLCASSLGGGPYEQYFGPGTRLTVT.

The V gene is TRBV7-2, the J gene TRBJ2-5, with D perhaps TRBD2 (6 bases). The CDR3 has 13 residues. Germline V gene lookup returns CDR1 SGHTA and CDR2 FQGNSA. V was trimmed by 8 bases and J by 5 bases, leaving 15 bases between them. CDR3 loop: CASSGSLFETQYF. The CDR3 coding sequence is TGTGCCAGCTCCGGGAGCCTTTTCGAGACCCAGTACTTC.

The V and J genes are TRBV6-1 and TRBJ1-4; 9 bases map to TRBD1. Germline CDR1 is MNHNS and CDR2 is SASEGT. This CDR3 region has 16 residues. The trim removed 4 bases at V and 8 bases at J, leaving 11 bases unmatched. The CDR3 DNA reads TGTGCCAGCAGTGCCCACGAGACAGGGGGGCACGAAAAACTGTTTTTT. Protein sequence: CASSAHETGGHEKLFF.

The rearrangement links TRBV27 to TRBJ2-7; 13 bases line up with TRBD2. The ends lost 3 bases at V and 2 bases at J; junction bases unmatched: 1. This CDR3 spans 15 amino acids. In germline, CDR1 is MNHEY, CDR2 SMNVEV (reference sequence). The CDR3 DNA reads TGTGCCAGCAGTTTTGGACTAGCGGGGGCCTACGAGCAGTACTTC. Encoded protein: CASSFGLAGAYEQYF.

The rearrangement uses TRBV7-3 and TRBJ1-1; D possibly corresponds to TRBD1 (5 bases). The germline V gene encodes CDR1 SGHTA and CDR2 FQGTGA. This CDR3 contains 14 residues. Trimming cost V 5 bases and J 2 bases, with 12 bases left between them. CDR3 region: CASSPRDGNTEAFF. DNA for the CDR3: TGTGCCAGCAGCCCCCGGGACGGCAACACTGAAGCTTTCTTT.

The V and J genes are TRBV11-3 and TRBJ2-7; 8 positions match TRBD1. The V gene end was trimmed by 5 bases and the J gene end by 9 bases; junction bases not matched to a gene: 9. This CDR3 is built from 13 residues. CDR1 SGHNT and CDR2 YENEEA come from the germline V gene. DNA of the CDR3: TGTGCCAGCAGCCTCCAGGGGGCAGCGGGGCAGTACTTC. Translated: CASSLQGAAGQYF.